These T cell receptor beta chains were read from a single sample in a study of T cells in Graves' hyperthyroidism and ophthalmopathy. TCRdb analysed the multiplex PCR reads with MiXCR anew, one entry per CDR3 protein. Of around 300,000 distinct CDR3 sequences in the sample, around 13% were seen once. Specimen: blood. Receptors were obtained from a woman under 40 with Graves' hyperthyroidism. The CDR3 runs from the conserved cysteine through the conserved F or W. D genes are given only for firm matches. Size values are once, few and many counts, or a class for expanded clones, and some rows have none.

clone_size | d_call | j_call | v_call | cdr3_aa | cdr3_nt
few | TRBD2 | TRBJ2-2 | TRBV11-2 | CASSTWGLAEPNTGELFF | TGTGCCAGCAGCACGTGGGGACTAGCGGAACCGAACACCGGGGAGCTGTTTTTT
few | . | TRBJ1-1 | TRBV19 | CASSIGVNREAFF | TGTGCCAGTAGTATTGGCGTGAATCGGGAAGCTTTCTTT
many | . | TRBJ1-1 | TRBV7-9 | CASSLYSGTEAFF | TGTGCCAGCAGCTTGTATTCGGGTACTGAAGCTTTCTTT
many | . | TRBJ1-1 | TRBV7-9 | CASSVPGQLNTEAFF | TGTGCCAGCAGCGTCCCCGGACAGCTGAACACTGAAGCTTTCTTT
many | . | TRBJ1-4 | TRBV6-1 | CASSPIRGNEKLFF | TGTGCCAGCAGTCCTATAAGGGGAAATGAAAAACTGTTTTTT
many | . | TRBJ2-7 | TRBV30 | CAWSGTLEQYF | TGTGCCTGGAGCGGCACCCTCGAGCAGTACTTC
few | . | TRBJ2-1 | TRBV20-1 | CSAKGIVSNNEQFF | TGCAGTGCTAAAGGGATTGTGAGCAACAATGAGCAGTTCTTC
few | . | TRBJ2-7 | TRBV11-2 | CASSYRDAAYEQYF | TGTGCCAGCAGCTACCGGGACGCGGCCTACGAGCAGTACTTC
many | . | TRBJ1-5 | TRBV28 | CASSSPGGNQPQHF | TGTGCCAGCAGCTCCCCCGGGGGCAATCAGCCCCAGCATTTT
many | . | TRBJ2-2 | TRBV28 | CASSFSDTGELFF | TGTGCCAGCAGTTTCTCAGACACCGGGGAGCTGTTTTTT
few | . | TRBJ2-7 | TRBV6-1 | CASSDFAYEQYF | TGTGCCAGCTCGGACTTCGCCTACGAGCAGTACTTC
. | TRBD2 | TRBJ2-7 | TRBV24-1 | CATSDRYGRHEQYF | TGTGCCACCAGTGATCGGTACGGGAGGCACGAGCAGTACTTC
. | . | TRBJ2-1 | TRBV6-6 | CASSYLGQISPYNEQFF | TGTGCCAGCAGTTACCTAGGACAGATTTCCCCCTACAATGAGCAGTTCTTC
many | . | TRBJ2-7 | TRBV28 | CASSPPVSGFAYEQYF | TGTGCCAGCAGCCCCCCCGTTTCGGGATTCGCCTACGAGCAGTACTTC
. | TRBD1 | TRBJ2-7 | TRBV5-1 | CASSLGPPGQEFYEQYF | TGCGCCAGCAGCTTGGGCCCACCGGGACAGGAGTTCTACGAGCAGTACTTC
few | . | TRBJ1-1 | TRBV7-9 | CASSLILIAGDTEAFF | TGTGCCAGCAGCTTAATTCTCATCGCGGGGGACACTGAAGCTTTCTTT
many | . | TRBJ1-5 | TRBV19 | CASSITSPGQPQHF | TGTGCCAGTAGTATAACCAGCCCCGGGCAGCCCCAGCATTTT
. | . | TRBJ1-2 | TRBV27 | CASADRGGYTF | TGTGCCTCGGCCGACCGTGGCGGCTACACCTTC
many | . | TRBJ2-3 | TRBV7-3 | CASSLLNTDTQYF | TGTGCCAGCAGCCTCCTTAACACAGATACGCAGTATTTT
many | TRBD2 | TRBJ2-5 | TRBV6-1 | CASSSLRGAGKQETQYF | TGTGCCAGCAGTTCCCTGCGGGGAGCGGGAAAGCAAGAGACCCAGTACTTC
few | . | TRBJ2-2 | TRBV28 | CASTVQGRGELFF | TGTGCCAGCACAGTACAGGGTCGCGGGGAGCTGTTTTTT
many | TRBD1 | TRBJ1-2 | TRBV10-3 | CAISDGTAYGYTF | TGTGCCATCAGTGACGGGACAGCTTACGGCTACACCTTC
. | . | TRBJ1-1 | TRBV30 | CAWSVQPLNTEAFF | TGTGCCTGGAGTGTACAGCCCTTGAACACTGAAGCTTTCTTT
many | . | TRBJ2-5 | TRBV20-1 | CSARFGGYQETQYF | TGCAGTGCTAGGTTCGGGGGTTATCAAGAGACCCAGTACTTC
once | TRBD2 | TRBJ2-1 | TRBV2 | CASSAGTSGTGEQFF | TGTGCCAGCAGCGCCGGGACTAGCGGGACGGGGGAGCAGTTCTTC
few | . | TRBJ2-7 | TRBV11-2 | CASSLDGGLSGEQYF | TGTGCCAGCAGCTTAGACGGCGGGTTGAGTGGCGAGCAGTACTTC
many | . | TRBJ2-5 | TRBV11-2 | CASSHHPRGGGETQYF | TGTGCCAGCAGCCACCACCCCAGGGGCGGAGGAGAGACCCAGTACTTC
many | TRBD2 | TRBJ2-7 | TRBV7-2 | CASSLGGLAGTYEQYF | TGTGCCAGCAGCTTAGGGGGACTAGCGGGAACGTACGAGCAGTACTTC
many | . | TRBJ1-2 | TRBV20-1 | CSARDPGRRGYTF | TGCAGTGCTAGAGATCCAGGGCGGAGGGGCTACACCTTC
many | . | TRBJ2-3 | TRBV7-2 | CASSLTGTQYF | TGTGCCAGCAGCTTAACCGGTACGCAGTATTTT
. | . | TRBJ2-7 | TRBV29-1 | CSVTGFSDYEQYF | TGCAGCGTTACCGGCTTTAGTGACTACGAGCAGTACTTC
few | . | TRBJ2-1 | TRBV29-1 | CSVDGVRNYNEQFF | TGCAGCGTTGACGGTGTAAGAAACTACAATGAGCAGTTCTTC
. | . | TRBJ2-7 | TRBV6-2/TRBV6-3 | CASSYQEGGSYEQYF | TGTGCCAGCAGTTATCAAGAGGGCGGCTCCTACGAGCAGTACTTC
few | . | TRBJ2-1 | TRBV29-1 | CSVEIAAEQFF | TGCAGCGTTGAGATAGCGGCTGAGCAGTTCTTC
. | TRBD2 | TRBJ2-1 | TRBV7-2 | CATSGTSGTNEQFF | TGTGCCACCTCAGGGACTAGCGGGACCAATGAGCAGTTCTTC
many | TRBD2 | TRBJ2-2 | TRBV5-1 | CASSLDPSGSGTNTGELFF | TGCGCCAGCAGCTTGGATCCTAGCGGGAGTGGGACTAACACCGGGGAGCTGTTTTTT
few | TRBD2 | TRBJ2-1 | TRBV9 | CASSGTSGKNEQFF | TGTGCCAGCAGCGGGACTAGCGGGAAGAATGAGCAGTTCTTC